The 3 T cell receptor beta chains below were found in one sample sequenced in a study of OX40 agonist ivuxolimab in advanced cancers. Clones were sequenced by immunoSEQ multiplex PCR, and TCRdb holds only the in-frame ones, with some missing. The sample holds tens of thousands of clones, about nine tenths seen once. The specimen was CD4+ or CD8+ T cells sorted from blood, collected in a trial of the OX40 agonist ivuxolimab. The receptors were sampled from an adult with an advanced solid tumor such as melanoma, head and neck, liver or kidney cancer.

The chain combines TRBV9 with TRBJ1-6; possibly TRBD1 for D (5 bases). The CDR3 extends over 13 amino acids. CDR1 is SGDLS and CDR2 is YYNGEE in the germline V gene. Deletions cut 0 bases from V and 10 bases from J, with 8 bases between. The chain's CDR3 is CASSVVEGSPLHF. In DNA form, the CDR3 reads TGTGCCAGCAGCGTAGTGGAGGGGTCACCCCTCCACTTT. Variable domain in full (rest from reference TRBV9 and TRBJ1-6): DSGVTQTPKHLITATGQRVTLRCSPRSGDLSVYWYQQSLDQGLQFLIQYYNGEERAKGNILERFSAQQFPDLHSELNLSSLELGDSALYFCASSVVEGSPLHFGNGTRLTVT.

J is TRBJ2-3 and V is TRBV7-9; 7 positions agree with TRBD2. Germline V gene data show CDR1 as SEHNR and CDR2 as FQNEAQ (reference sequence). Unmatched junction bases numbered 12, after V lost 5 bases and J lost 4 bases. This CDR3 region has 16 residues. CDR3 amino acids: CASSPTTSNGADTQYF. In nucleotides, the CDR3 is TGTGCCAGCAGCCCAACGACTAGCAATGGCGCAGATACGCAGTATTTT.

The chain links TRBV5-1 to TRBJ1-4, with D perhaps TRBD1 (6 bases). Trimming stripped 7 bases from V and 11 bases from J, with 12 bases between. This CDR3 is 11 amino acids long. Per germline, CDR1 SGHRS and CDR2 YFSETQ. CDR3 loop: CASGSQGKLFF. The CDR3 coding sequence is TGCGCCAGCGGTTCTCAGGGGAAACTGTTTTTT.